The 8 T cell receptor beta chains below were found in one sample sequenced in a study. TCRdb itself ran the 5' RACE reads through MiXCR, one entry per CDR3 protein. The sample consists of 25,000 to 35,000 distinct CDR3 sequences, roughly a quarter of them appearing once. Sequencing input: memory CD4+ T cells sorted from blood. Described subset: memory CD4+ T cells, CD4+CD45RO+CD25-. The receptors derive from a female donor with breast cancer.

This clonotype was seen a handful of times. CDR3 region: CASSPGGSSYEQYF. In DNA form, the CDR3 reads TGTGCCAGCAGTCCCGGGGGTAGCTCCTACGAGCAGTACTTC. The V and J genes are TRBV12-3 or TRBV12-4 and TRBJ2-7; a weak D match, TRBD2 (6 bases). V shed 5 bases and J shed 0 bases, with 11 bases lying between them. The length of the CDR3 is 14 residues.

There are a few counts of this clonotype. The chain carries TRBV12-3 or TRBV12-4 and TRBJ1-2; 8 bases agree with TRBD1. The CDR3 consists of 14 residues. With V trimmed by 5 bases and J by 7 bases, 9 bases remained unmatched. Written as DNA, the CDR3 is TGTGCCAGCAGTGTAAGGACAGGGCAGAGTGGCTACACCTTC. Translation gives CASSVRTGQSGYTF.

The chain combines TRBV19 with TRBJ1-5; no clear D gene. Germline CDR1 LNHDA, CDR2 SQIVND (reference sequence). Trimming took 5 bases from V and 1 from J, leaving 3 bases between them. This CDR3 has 12 residues. The CDR3 region has the DNA TGTGCCAGTAGTTGGAGCAATCAGCCCCAGCATTTT. This translates into CASSWSNQPQHF.

This clonotype is labeled as medium-sized. The V gene is TRBV20-1, the J gene TRBJ2-7, with a tentative D call TRBD2 (5 bases). V was cut by 0 bases and J by 2 bases, with 8 bases left in between. CDR1 and CDR2 (germline): DFQATT, SNEGSKA (reference sequence). The CDR3 is 13 residues long. DNA for the CDR3: TGCAGTGCTAGAGATCGAGGGCCCTACGAGCAGTACTTC. Its translation: CSARDRGPYEQYF.

The chain joins TRBV7-9 to TRBJ2-5, with D maybe TRBD2 (6 bases). Germline CDR1 reads SEHNR; CDR2 reads FQNEAQ (reference sequence). Trimming shortened V by 8 bases and J by 7 bases, and 17 bases separated the two germline ends. The CDR3 consists of 13 residues. CDR3 DNA sequence: TGTGCCAGCGTATCGGGACTCTCCGCGACCCAGTACTTC. This codes for CASVSGLSATQYF.

About this clonotype: A much larger clone differs by one base, so this may be a read error. The V gene is TRBV7-7, the J gene TRBJ2-3, with D tentatively TRBD2 (5 bases). CDR1 and CDR2 from the germline V gene are SSHAT and FNYEAQ (reference sequence). This CDR3 contains 15 residues. The CDR3 protein is CASSALGDGTDTQYF. CDR3 bases: TGTGCTAGCAGCGCCTTGGGAGACGGCACAGATACGCAGTATTTT. Full variable domain (rest looked up from reference TRBV7-7 and TRBJ2-3): GAGVSQSPRYKVTKRGQDVTLRCDPISSHATLYWYQQALGQGPEFLTYFNYEAQPDKSGLPSDRFSAERPEGSISTLTIQRTEQRDSAMYRCASSALGDGTDTQYFGPGTRLTVL.

In this sample, this clonotype turned up a few times. The chain recombines TRBV27 with TRBJ2-7; D is uncertain. This CDR3 contains 15 residues. Germline loops: CDR1 MNHEY, CDR2 SMNVEV (reference sequence). V was trimmed by 2 bases and J by 6 bases, leaving 17 bases between them. The CDR3 loop is CASSLDWTDGVEQYF. CDR3 bases: TGTGCCAGCAGTTTAGACTGGACCGATGGGGTCGAGCAGTACTTC.

The gene calls are TRBV5-1 and TRBJ2-7, with D maybe TRBD1 (6 bases). Germline V CDR1 and CDR2: SGHRS, YFSETQ. CDR3 size: 14 residues. Trimming took off 0 bases at V and 9 bases at J, with 16 bases between the two ends. The CDR3 loop reads CASSLAGQLVWQYF. The CDR3 DNA reads TGCGCCAGCAGCTTGGCGGGACAACTTGTGTGGCAGTACTTC.